These 30 T cell receptor beta chains were all obtained from the same sample, sequenced in a study of blood T cell repertoires in COVID-19. Produced via immunoSEQ multiplex PCR; TCRdb's table is partial and in-frame only. Among fewer than 200,000 clones listed, around 83% were seen once. Material: PBMCs or T cells enriched from blood (not recorded which). The receptor set was obtained from a woman between 50 and 59 years old in a cohort exposed to, infected with or recovered from COVID-19 (not recorded which).

In DNA form, the CDR3 reads TGCGCCAGCAGCGTGGACAGGGTTACCTACGAGCAGTACTTC. The encoded protein is CASSVDRVTYEQYF. V usage is TRBV5-1 and J usage is TRBJ2-7; TRBD1 matches 8 bases. Germline CDR1 SGHRS, CDR2 YFSETQ. The junction had 5 bases not matched to a gene; V was cut back by 4 bases and J by 2 bases. The CDR3 is 14 amino acids.

The V gene is TRBV7-3, the J gene TRBJ2-1, with 11 nucleotides matching TRBD2. The V gene's germline CDR1 is SGHTA and CDR2 FQGTGA. This CDR3 is 20 amino acids long. Trimming cost V 4 bases and J 1 base; bases outside gene matches: 15. The CDR3 region is CASSSPNELAGELSYNEQFF. The DNA of the CDR3 is TGTGCCAGCAGCTCCCCAAATGAACTAGCGGGAGAGTTGTCCTACAATGAGCAGTTCTTC.

The CDR3, as DNA: TGCGCCAGCAGCCAGACATTCGGACTAGCGGGACTCTACGAGCAGTACTTC. It translates to CASSQTFGLAGLYEQYF. The V call is TRBV4-1, the J call TRBJ2-7; 12 bases agree with TRBD2. CDR1 is MGHRA and CDR2 is YSYEKL in the germline V gene. V lost 3 bases to trimming and J lost 3 bases; unmatched junction nucleotides: 9. The CDR3 consists of 17 residues.

This clone showed up just once. This chain connects TRBV9 to TRBJ2-1; perhaps TRBD1 as D (6 bases). Germline assignment: CDR1 SGDLS and CDR2 YYNGEE. V was pared by 2 bases and J by 5 bases, with 14 bases between. There are 15 residues in the CDR3. The CDR3 region is CASSVWQGLNNEQFF. The DNA of the CDR3 is TGTGCCAGCAGCGTCTGGCAGGGGCTTAACAATGAGCAGTTCTTC. Supplemented by reference TRBV9 and TRBJ2-1, the full variable domain reads DSGVTQTPKHLITATGQRVTLRCSPRSGDLSVYWYQQSLDQGLQFLIQYYNGEERAKGNILERFSAQQFPDLHSELNLSSLELGDSALYFCASSVWQGLNNEQFFGPGTRLTVL.

For the CDR3, the DNA is TGTGCCAGCAGCCCACAGGGGGCGGAGGGAAACACCATATATTTT. Encoded protein: CASSPQGAEGNTIYF. The chain carries TRBV5-4 and TRBJ1-3, with 9 positions matching TRBD1. V trimming: 4 bases; J trimming: 4 bases; junction bases outside the gene matches: 6. This CDR3 has 15 amino acids. CDR1 and CDR2 (germline): SGHNT, YYREEE (reference sequence).

The chain combines TRBV2 with TRBJ1-3; 9 bases match TRBD1. J gave up 5 bases and V 6 bases, and 5 bases lay outside the gene matches. CDR3 size: 14 residues. Germline values: CDR1 SNHLY, CDR2 FYNNEI. The CDR3 is CASRRTGERNTIYF. The DNA for the CDR3 is TGTGCCAGCAGACGGACAGGGGAGAGAAACACCATATATTTT. Looking up the rest from reference TRBV2 and TRBJ1-3 gives the full variable domain: EPEVTQTPSHQVTQMGQEVILRCVPISNHLYFYWYRQILGQKVEFLVSFYNNEISEKSEIFDDQFSVERPDGSNFTLKIRSTKLEDSAMYFCASRRTGERNTIYFGEGSWLTVV.

The chain joins TRBV2 to TRBJ1-4; 9 positions agree with TRBD1. The CDR3 totals 14 residues. Losses at the gene ends were 8 bases for V and 8 bases for J; bases not matched to a gene: 9. CDR1 and CDR2 (germline): SNHLY, FYNNEI. Written as DNA, the CDR3 is TGTGCCAGCTATGAACAGGGGGCAGAAGAAAAACTGTTTTTT. Translating gives CASYEQGAEEKLFF. The whole variable domain, remainder taken from reference TRBV2 and TRBJ1-4, is EPEVTQTPSHQVTQMGQEVILRCVPISNHLYFYWYRQILGQKVEFLVSFYNNEISEKSEIFDDQFSVERPDGSNFTLKIRSTKLEDSAMYFCASYEQGAEEKLFFGSGTQLSVL.

J is TRBJ1-2 and V is TRBV5-6, with TRBD1 identical over 9 bases. This CDR3 contains 15 residues. After removal of 4 bases from V and 0 bases from J, the junction contained 4 bases not matched to a gene. CDR1 is SGHDT, CDR2 YYEEEE, per germline. The CDR3 spells CASSQGTGTNYGYTF. The CDR3 DNA is TGTGCCAGCAGCCAGGGGACAGGGACTAACTATGGCTACACCTTC.

V gene TRBV2 combines with J gene TRBJ1-1; TRBD1 is a possible D gene (5 bases). V was clipped by 11 bases and J by 1 base, with 11 bases between them. CDR1 is SNHLY, CDR2 FYNNEI, per germline. The CDR3 is 12 residues long. CDR3 bases: TGTGCCTATTTCACAGGGAACACTGAAGCTTTCTTT. Its protein is CAYFTGNTEAFF.

The rearrangement links TRBV4-1 to TRBJ2-7, with D unresolved. V lost 0 bases, J lost 0 bases, and 12 bases lay in between. The germline V gene encodes CDR1 MGHRA and CDR2 YSYEKL. This CDR3 has 16 amino acids. CDR3 protein: CASSQEPSNPSYEQYF. For the CDR3, the DNA is TGCGCCAGCAGCCAAGAACCGAGTAACCCCTCCTACGAGCAGTACTTC.

This clone was seen a handful of times. The chain couples TRBV12-3 or TRBV12-4 to TRBJ1-5, with a possible D match to TRBD1 (5 bases). Trimming left V 9 bases short and J 5 bases short, with 11 bases between. The CDR3 is 12 amino acids. DNA of the CDR3: TGTGCCAGTGGGAGGGGCGATCAGCCCCAGCATTTT. Translation: CASGRGDQPQHF.

The gene calls are TRBV16 and TRBJ2-1, with TRBD2 identical over 9 bases. The CDR3 is 13 residues long. Germline loops: CDR1 KGHSY, CDR2 FQNENV. The junction had 10 bases not matched to a gene; V was cut back by 4 bases and J by 15 bases. The CDR3 region has the DNA TGTGCCAGCAGCCGAATACAAGGAGCGGGAGGGTTCTTC. This sequence encodes CASSRIQGAGGFF.

The chain recombines TRBV11-3 with TRBJ2-3, with 9 bases matching TRBD2. Unmatched junction bases numbered 8, after V lost 8 bases and J lost 5 bases. CDR3 length: 14 residues. Per germline, CDR1 SGHNT and CDR2 YENEEA. As DNA, the CDR3 is TGTGCCAGCGGGGCGGGAGGGCCTGGAGATACGCAGTATTTT. Translation gives CASGAGGPGDTQYF.

The V call is TRBV4-2, the J call TRBJ2-3; tentative D call: TRBD2 (6 bases). The CDR3 contains 15 residues. Germline CDR1 is LGHNA and CDR2 is YNFKEQ. Trimming shortened V by 4 bases and J by 8 bases, and 19 bases separated the two germline ends. CDR3 coding DNA: TGTGCCAGCAGCCGCGGATCTAGCGACAGTCTTACGCAGTATTTT. This codes for CASSRGSSDSLTQYF.

The genes are TRBV7-2 and TRBJ1-6, with a possible D match to TRBD1 (5 bases). Germline V gene data show CDR1 as SGHTA and CDR2 as FQGNSA. The V and J ends lost 1 base and 14 bases respectively, with 12 bases between them. This CDR3 contains 13 residues. Here the CDR3 reads CASSLVEGSTLHF. The CDR3 coding sequence is TGTGCCAGCAGCTTAGTGGAGGGGTCGACCCTCCACTTT.

The V call is TRBV28, the J call TRBJ2-7; 8 bases agree with TRBD1. Germline CDR1 reads MDHEN; CDR2 reads SYDVKM. V dropped 4 bases and J dropped 2; count of bases not matched to a gene: 10. The CDR3 totals 16 residues. The CDR3 sequence is CASSSSPGQGPYEQYF. CDR3 DNA: TGTGCCAGCAGTTCCTCCCCCGGACAGGGCCCCTACGAGCAGTACTTC.

The V call is TRBV11-2, the J call TRBJ2-2; 11 bases agree with TRBD1. The germline V gene has CDR1 SGHAT and CDR2 FQNNGV. CDR3 size: 15 residues. Unmatched junction bases numbered 2, after V lost 4 bases and J lost 4 bases. The chain's CDR3 is CASSSGTGGTGELFF. DNA for the CDR3: TGTGCCAGCAGCTCCGGGACAGGGGGCACCGGGGAGCTGTTTTTT.

The rearrangement links TRBV19 to TRBJ2-7; D is perhaps TRBD1 (5 bases). CDR1 LNHDA and CDR2 SQIVND come from the germline V gene (reference sequence). V gave up 5 bases and J gave up 5 bases, with 16 bases separating them. The CDR3 runs to 14 residues. The CDR3 spells CASSRLQGFDEQYF. As DNA, the CDR3 is TGTGCCAGTAGTCGGCTGCAGGGATTCGACGAGCAGTACTTC.

V is TRBV6-5 and J is TRBJ2-1; 10 bases map to TRBD2. With V trimmed by 2 bases and J by 8 bases, 9 bases remained unmatched. This CDR3 is built from 16 residues. CDR1 is MNHEY, CDR2 SVGAGI, per germline. CDR3 protein: CASSYLAGALSDEQFF. The CDR3 region has the DNA TGTGCCAGCAGTTACCTAGCGGGGGCCCTTTCTGATGAGCAGTTCTTC.

The chain joins TRBV27 to TRBJ2-7; D unclear. Trimming cost V 3 bases and J 0 bases, with 9 bases left between them. Germline loops: CDR1 MNHEY, CDR2 SMNVEV (reference sequence). The CDR3 is 14 amino acids. The CDR3 reads CASSFSVGSYEQYF. The CDR3 bases are TGTGCCAGCAGTTTTTCGGTCGGCTCCTACGAGCAGTACTTC.

The V call is TRBV6-2 or TRBV6-3, the J call TRBJ2-7; 7 nucleotides line up with TRBD1. The germline CDR1 and CDR2 sequences are MNHEY and SVGEGT. The CDR3 is 13 residues long. The V segment lost 5 bases and the J segment 5 bases; nucleotides outside the gene matches: 6. Here the CDR3 DNA reads TGTGCCAGCAGTGCACAGGGGTCCCACGAGCAGTACTTC. This codes for CASSAQGSHEQYF.

V gene TRBV7-9 combines with J gene TRBJ2-7; 8 bases are a match to TRBD2. Germline V gene sequence: CDR1 SEHNR, CDR2 FQNEAQ (reference sequence). The junction had 8 bases not matched to a gene; V was cut back by 2 bases and J by 5 bases. The CDR3 loop spans 15 amino acids. CDR3 in DNA: TGTGCCAGCAGCTTACCCGGGGGGGGAACTCACGAGCAGTACTTC. The encoded protein is CASSLPGGGTHEQYF.

Worth noting for this clone: At one end, the junction sequence differs from germline, possibly due to a read error. V gene TRBV7-7 combines with J gene TRBJ2-2, with D uncertain. Germline lookup yields CDR1 SSHAT and CDR2 FNYEAQ (reference sequence). The CDR3 runs to 16 residues. The CDR3: CASSLARSPNTGELFF. In nucleotides, the CDR3 is TGTGCTAGCAGCTTAGCCAGGTCTCCGAACACCGGGGAGCTGTTTTTT.

The chain combines TRBV19 with TRBJ1-5, with D possibly being TRBD1 (5 bases). The CDR3 consists of 15 residues. The germline V gene encodes CDR1 LNHDA and CDR2 SQIVND (reference sequence). V lost 1 base to trimming and J lost 1 base, with 8 bases between them. Written as DNA, the CDR3 is TGTGCCAGTAGTATAGCGGGGGGGAGCAATCAGCCCCAGCATTTT. It codes for CASSIAGGSNQPQHF. Drawing the rest from reference TRBV19 and TRBJ1-5, the complete variable domain is DGGITQSPKYLFRKEGQNVTLSCEQNLNHDAMYWYRQDPGQGLRLIYYSQIVNDFQKGDIAEGYSVSREKKESFPLTVTSAQKNPTAFYLCASSIAGGSNQPQHFGDGTRLSIL.

The rearrangement links TRBV24-1 to TRBJ2-5; maybe TRBD2 (5 bases). The germline V gene encodes CDR1 KGHDR and CDR2 SFDVKD. This CDR3 comprises 13 residues. Trimming removed 7 bases from V and 4 bases from J, with 12 bases in between. CDR3 nucleotide sequence: TGTGCCACCAGCGGACCCGGAGGAGAGACCCAGTACTTC. Translated, it gives CATSGPGGETQYF.

The CDR3 protein is CASSHLGTGNDEQYF. The CDR3 nucleotides read TGTGCCAGCAGCCACCTAGGGACAGGGAACGACGAGCAGTACTTC. The V gene is TRBV2, the J gene TRBJ2-7, with TRBD1 matching over 9 bases. The CDR3 consists of 15 residues. The ends lost 6 bases at V and 5 bases at J; junction bases unmatched: 11. From germline, CDR1 is SNHLY and CDR2 FYNNEI.

The V call is TRBV27, the J call TRBJ1-2; possibly TRBD1 for D (5 bases). The CDR3 has 14 amino acids. V dropped 3 bases and J dropped 0 bases, with 8 bases sitting between them. The germline gives CDR1 MNHEY, CDR2 SMNVEV (reference sequence). In DNA, the CDR3 is TGTGCCAGCAGTTTTCAGGGTACTAACTATGGCTACACCTTC. This encodes CASSFQGTNYGYTF.

The J gene is TRBJ2-1, the V gene TRBV19, with TRBD2 as a possible D gene (5 bases). Trimming stripped 8 bases from V and 10 bases from J, with 24 bases between. The CDR3 totals 15 residues. CDR1 and CDR2 from the germline V gene are LNHDA and SQIVND (reference sequence). The CDR3 DNA is TGTGCCAGTCAGGCGGGCTACGGCCGCGGCTACGAGCAGTTCTTC. Translated: CASQAGYGRGYEQFF.

The CDR3 reads CASSRGPGHEQYF. CDR3 bases: TGTGCCAGCAGTCGAGGGCCAGGACACGAGCAGTACTTC. This rearrangement joins TRBV14 to TRBJ2-7; maybe TRBD2 (5 bases). The CDR3 covers 13 residues. The germline CDR1 and CDR2 sequences are SGHDN and FVKESK. The V end was cut by 6 bases, the J end by 5 bases, with 14 bases between.

The chain employs TRBV6-2 or TRBV6-3 and TRBJ1-5, with unresolved D. This CDR3 has 14 amino acids. Between the trimmed V and J ends, which lost 0 bases and 7 bases, there was a span of 10 bases. From germline, CDR1 is MNHEY and CDR2 SVGEGT. CDR3 protein: CASSYSGGGQPQHF. In DNA form, the CDR3 reads TGTGCCAGCAGTTACTCCGGCGGTGGGCAGCCCCAGCATTTT.